The 25 T cell receptor beta chains listed next were all sequenced from one sample in a study of multiple sclerosis patients with progressive multifocal leukoencephalopathy. Some clones are missing from TCRdb's copy, which holds only in-frame ones; the method was immunoSEQ multiplex PCR. The sample includes tens of thousands of clones, around 92% seen only once; the top ten take around 2.1%. Time point indicated: before natalizumab initiation. Material: PBMCs. These receptors all come from a man younger than 45 with multiple sclerosis.

The V and J genes are TRBV7-9 and TRBJ2-5; TRBD2 aligns across 7 bases. The germline gives CDR1 SEHNR, CDR2 FQNEAQ (reference sequence). The V segment lost 2 bases and the J segment 1 base; nucleotides outside the gene matches: 4. The CDR3 has 15 residues. CDR3 sequence (DNA): TGTGCCAGCAGCTTACTAAGGACTAGCCAAGAGACCCAGTACTTC. Translating it yields CASSLLRTSQETQYF. The full variable domain, its missing parts supplied by reference TRBV7-9 and TRBJ2-5, is DTGVSQNPRHKITKRGQNVTFRCDPISEHNRLYWYRQTLGQGPEFLTYFQNEAQLEKSRLLSDRFSAERPKGSFSTLEIQRTEQGDSAMYLCASSLLRTSQETQYFGPGTRLLVL.

The rearrangement joins TRBV30 to TRBJ1-5; possibly TRBD1 for D (5 bases). In germline, CDR1 is GTSNPN, CDR2 SVGIG (reference sequence). V was trimmed by 3 bases and J by 8 bases, leaving 14 bases between them. CDR3 length: 13 amino acids. The CDR3 region is CAWRGPPGEPQHF. CDR3 sequence (DNA): TGTGCCTGGAGGGGACCCCCGGGGGAGCCCCAGCATTTT.

This chain links TRBV10-1 with TRBJ2-1; tentatively, D is TRBD1 (6 bases). V lost 6 bases, J lost 8 bases, and 14 bases lay in between. The germline CDR1 and CDR2 sequences are WNHNN and SYGVQD (reference sequence). The CDR3 is made up of 13 amino acids. The chain's CDR3 is CASREGPGDEQFF. The CDR3 DNA reads TGCGCCAGCAGGGAAGGACCAGGGGATGAGCAGTTCTTC.

The CDR3: CASSQVVGEQYV. The CDR3 coding sequence is TGTGCCAGCAGTCAGGTCGTGGGCGAGCAGTACGTC. The genes are TRBV7-2 and TRBJ2-7; D gene ambiguous. CDR1 and CDR2 (germline): SGHTA, FQGNSA. CDR3 size: 12 residues. V lost 6 bases to trimming and J lost 6 bases, with 12 bases between them.

The V gene is TRBV7-2, the J gene TRBJ2-7; no clear D gene. The length of the CDR3 is 15 residues. Trimming took 2 bases from V and 2 from J, leaving 13 bases between them. Germline CDR1 is SGHTA and CDR2 is FQGNSA. This chain's CDR3 is CASSLMARSAYEQYF. In DNA form, the CDR3 reads TGTGCCAGCAGCTTAATGGCGCGGTCAGCCTACGAGCAGTACTTC.

The chain combines TRBV14 with TRBJ1-2; 7 nucleotides agree with TRBD1. Germline V gene lookup returns CDR1 SGHDN and CDR2 FVKESK. V dropped 2 bases and J dropped 7; count of bases not matched to a gene: 7. This CDR3 contains 14 residues. The DNA for the CDR3 is TGTGCCAGCAGCCAAACGAGGGGGCCTCCTGGCTACACCTTC. Its protein is CASSQTRGPPGYTF.

The chain links TRBV29-1 to TRBJ2-3, with D perhaps TRBD1 (7 bases). This CDR3 region has 14 residues. The V gene's germline CDR1 is SQVTM and CDR2 ANQGSEA. V was pared by 6 bases and J by 0 bases, with 13 bases between. This CDR3 is CSVGGQLSTDTQYF. The CDR3 DNA sequence: TGCAGCGTGGGGGGACAGTTAAGCACAGATACGCAGTATTTT.

This rearrangement joins TRBV6-6 to TRBJ2-3, with 9 nucleotides matching TRBD2. The CDR3 loop spans 15 amino acids. V shed 6 bases and J 4 bases; nucleotides not matched to a gene: 8. Germline V gene data show CDR1 as MNHNY and CDR2 as SVGAGI (reference sequence). The CDR3 coding sequence is TGTGCCAGCAGCGTTAGCGGGAGAGGTGCAGATACGCAGTATTTT. Its translation: CASSVSGRGADTQYF.

This clone is a singleton in its sample. J is TRBJ1-6 and V is TRBV15; D unresolved. Germline V gives CDR1 LNHNV, CDR2 YYDKDF (reference sequence). V lost 0 bases and J lost 9, with 15 bases in between. This CDR3 is 16 amino acids long. CDR3 nucleotides: TGTGCCACCAGCAGAGAAGGTACAGATCGAGGTTCACCCCTCCACTTT. Translation gives CATSREGTDRGSPLHF.

The CDR3 DNA follows: TGTGCCAGCAGACGTTATAGCGGGATACTGAGCGAGCAGTACTTC. Translated: CASRRYSGILSEQYF. The chain uses TRBV7-6 and TRBJ2-7, with 8 bases that match TRBD2. Germline V gene lookup returns CDR1 SGHVS and CDR2 FNYEAQ. The V and J ends lost 6 bases and 6 bases, in that order; junction bases with no gene match: 13. This CDR3 is 15 amino acids long.

The CDR3 coding sequence is TGTGCCAGCAGCTTACGGGGACAGGGGGGAGATACGCAGTATTTT. It encodes CASSLRGQGGDTQYF. The chain combines TRBV7-2 with TRBJ2-3, with 11 bases identical to TRBD1. This CDR3 region has 15 residues. V was pared by 2 bases and J by 5 bases, with 3 bases of the junction left unmatched. From germline, CDR1 is SGHTA and CDR2 FQGNSA.

This rearrangement joins TRBV21-1 to TRBJ1-5. TRBV21-1 is classified as a pseudogene. The CDR3 is 17 residues long. The CDR3 sequence: CASSGSLLHWHHQPQHF. For the CDR3, the DNA is TGTGCCAGCAGTGGGAGCTTACTACATTGGCATCATCAGCCCCAGCATTTT.

With regard to this clone: The junction departs from the called germline gene at one end, perhaps through a read error. The chain employs TRBV7-7 and TRBJ2-5; 12 positions match TRBD2. Germline CDR1 is SSHAT and CDR2 is FNYEAQ (reference sequence). The CDR3 has 16 residues. CDR3 nucleotide sequence: TGTGCTAGCAGCTTAGGGCTAGCGGGAGGGAGAGAGACCCAGTACTTC. Encoded protein: CASSLGLAGGRETQYF.

This clone came up a few times. The sample holds other DNA sequences that translate to the same CDR3. The chain joins TRBV30 to TRBJ1-1, with D possibly matching TRBD1 (5 bases). Germline loops: CDR1 GTSNPN, CDR2 SVGIG (reference sequence). Trimming removed 3 bases at V and 0 bases at J, with 5 bases between. CDR3 length: 12 amino acids. The CDR3 spells CAWSRVNTEAFF. CDR3 bases: TGTGCCTGGAGCAGGGTGAACACTGAAGCTTTCTTT.

This clone has more than one count but fewer than ten. The chain links TRBV7-2 to TRBJ2-3, with a weak D call TRBD1 (6 bases). Between the trimmed V and J ends, which lost 4 bases and 10 bases, there was a span of 24 bases. Germline V CDR1 and CDR2: SGHTA, FQGNSA. This CDR3 region has 16 residues. As DNA, the CDR3 is TGTGCCAGCAGCTCCCTAACCTTGGGACAATACTACCCGCAGTATTTT. This encodes CASSSLTLGQYYPQYF.

This sequence joins TRBV6-1 and TRBJ1-5; TRBD1 is a possible D gene (5 bases). Trimming removed 3 bases at V and 2 bases at J, with 11 bases between. The V gene's germline CDR1 is MNHNS and CDR2 SASEGT. This CDR3 spans 15 amino acids. CDR3 DNA sequence: TGTGCCAGCAGTGATCCAGGGATGGGCAATCAGCCCCAGCATTTT. Protein: CASSDPGMGNQPQHF.

The chain combines TRBV4-3 with TRBJ2-5; 12 bases agree with TRBD1. This CDR3 contains 16 residues. Losses at the gene ends were 0 bases for V and 5 bases for J; bases not matched to a gene: 4. Germline CDR1 and CDR2: LGHNA and YSLEER. The chain's CDR3 is CASSQEGQGARETQYF. The CDR3 coding sequence is TGCGCCAGCAGCCAAGAGGGACAGGGGGCTAGGGAGACCCAGTACTTC.

The chain recombines TRBV19 with TRBJ1-5; 8 nucleotides match TRBD1. The CDR3 loop spans 16 amino acids. The V gene's germline CDR1 is LNHDA and CDR2 SQIVND (reference sequence). Trimming removed 4 bases from V and 1 base from J; junction bases left unmatched: 6. CDR3 coding DNA: TGTGCCAGTAGTACGGACAGGGCCAAAAGCAATCAGCCCCAGCATTTT. Protein product: CASSTDRAKSNQPQHF.

V and J are TRBV29-1 and TRBJ2-1; tentative D call: TRBD2 (6 bases). Germline V gene sequence: CDR1 SQVTM, CDR2 ANQGSEA. The length of the CDR3 is 12 residues. V lost 4 bases to trimming and J lost 8 bases, with 12 bases between them. CDR3 sequence (DNA): TGCAGCGTTGTTCGGAGGGGCGATGAGCAGTTCTTC. Translated: CSVVRRGDEQFF.

This clone was recorded once. This chain's CDR3 is CANSEGQGYTGELFF. The DNA for the CDR3 is TGTGCCAACTCCGAAGGACAGGGATACACCGGGGAGCTGTTTTTT. The chain has TRBV7-9 and TRBJ2-2, with TRBD1 matching 8 bases. The germline gives CDR1 SEHNR, CDR2 FQNEAQ (reference sequence). With V trimmed by 10 bases and J by 3 bases, 10 bases remained unmatched. The CDR3 loop spans 15 amino acids.

This clone has just a few counts. The chain has TRBV4-1 and TRBJ2-3; TRBD2 matches at 9 bases. Germline CDR1 is MGHRA and CDR2 is YSYEKL. V dropped 4 bases and J dropped 3; count of bases not matched to a gene: 8. This CDR3 has 16 amino acids. The CDR3 DNA sequence: TGCGCCAGCAGCCGCCAGGTGGCGGGGGGGACAGATACGCAGTATTTT. Its protein is CASSRQVAGGTDTQYF.

The V call is TRBV5-4, the J call TRBJ1-2; D not resolved. The V gene's germline CDR1 is SGHNT and CDR2 YYREEE (reference sequence). CDR3 length equals 13 residues. Trimming took off 0 bases at V and 0 bases at J, with 3 bases between the two ends. The CDR3 DNA follows: TGTGCCAGCAGCTTGGATGCTAACTATGGCTACACCTTC. It is translated as CASSLDANYGYTF.

The chain couples TRBV5-1 to TRBJ1-1; D might be TRBD1 (5 bases). The CDR3 sequence is 13 residues long. Trimming took 2 bases from V and 4 from J, leaving 9 bases between them. Germline values: CDR1 SGHRS, CDR2 YFSETQ. The CDR3 coding sequence is TGCGCCAGCAGCTTAGGGGTTGGCACTGAAGCTTTCTTT. Its translation is CASSLGVGTEAFF.

The chain employs TRBV19 and TRBJ1-1; a possible D gene is TRBD1 (5 bases). CDR3 length equals 13 residues. CDR1 and CDR2 (germline): LNHDA, SQIVND (reference sequence). V was clipped by 10 bases and J by 6 bases, with 18 bases between them. The CDR3 DNA follows: TGTGCCACTAGGGGTGTTCGAGGGTCTGAAGCTTTCTTT. It translates to CATRGVRGSEAFF.

V gene TRBV11-2 combines with J gene TRBJ2-5; 7 bases are a match to TRBD2. Germline values: CDR1 SGHAT, CDR2 FQNNGV. The ends lost 6 bases at V and 2 bases at J; junction bases unmatched: 9. The CDR3 is 15 amino acids. CDR3 protein: CASRGASGPQETQYF. CDR3 DNA: TGTGCCAGCAGAGGCGCTAGCGGACCGCAAGAGACCCAGTACTTC.